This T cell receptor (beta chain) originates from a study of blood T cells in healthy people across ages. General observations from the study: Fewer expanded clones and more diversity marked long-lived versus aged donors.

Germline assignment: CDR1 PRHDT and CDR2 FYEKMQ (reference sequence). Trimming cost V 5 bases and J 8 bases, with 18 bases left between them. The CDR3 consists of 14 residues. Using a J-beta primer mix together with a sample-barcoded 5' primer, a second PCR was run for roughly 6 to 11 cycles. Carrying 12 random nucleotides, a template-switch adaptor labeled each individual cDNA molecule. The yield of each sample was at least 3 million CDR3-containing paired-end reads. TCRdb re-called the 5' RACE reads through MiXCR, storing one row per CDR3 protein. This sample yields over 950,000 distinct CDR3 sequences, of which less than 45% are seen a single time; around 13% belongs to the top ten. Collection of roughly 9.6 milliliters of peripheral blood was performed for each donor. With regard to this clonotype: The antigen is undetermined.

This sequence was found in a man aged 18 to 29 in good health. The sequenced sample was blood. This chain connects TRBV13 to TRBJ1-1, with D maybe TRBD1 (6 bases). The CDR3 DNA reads TGTGCCAGCAGCCATAGAGGGGGTGAGGGAGAAGCTTTCTTT. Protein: CASSHRGGEGEAFF.